Here is one T cell receptor beta chain with its context. The data belong to a study of blood T cell repertoires in COVID-19. Profiled with immunoSEQ multiplex PCR; TCRdb holds only in-frame clones, not every one. The repertoire holds just over 95,000 clones, with about nine tenths as singletons. After removal of 5 bases from V and 6 bases from J, the junction contained 11 bases not matched to a gene. This CDR3 has 16 residues. Per germline, CDR1 SGHRS and CDR2 YFSETQ. Sequenced input: peripheral blood. This sequence originates from a man aged 50-59 years with acute or convalescent COVID-19. This chain connects TRBV5-1 to TRBJ2-1, with 10 bases matching TRBD1. The DNA of the CDR3 is TGCGCCAGCAGTCATTTGACAGGGGGCACCTCCAATGAGCAGTTCTTC. It codes for CASSHLTGGTSNEQFF.